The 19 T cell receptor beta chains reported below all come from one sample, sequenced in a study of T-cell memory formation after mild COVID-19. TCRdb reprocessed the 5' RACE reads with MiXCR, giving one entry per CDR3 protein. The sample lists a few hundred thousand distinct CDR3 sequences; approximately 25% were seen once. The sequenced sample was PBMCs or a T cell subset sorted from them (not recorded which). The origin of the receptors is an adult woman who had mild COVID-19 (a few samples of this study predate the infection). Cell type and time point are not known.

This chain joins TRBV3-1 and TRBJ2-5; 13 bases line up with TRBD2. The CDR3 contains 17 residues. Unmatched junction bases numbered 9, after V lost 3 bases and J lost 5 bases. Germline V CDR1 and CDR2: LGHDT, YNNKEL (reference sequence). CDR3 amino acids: CASSHRRTSGSEETQYF. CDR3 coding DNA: TGTGCCAGCAGCCACAGGCGGACTAGCGGGAGCGAGGAGACCCAGTACTTC.

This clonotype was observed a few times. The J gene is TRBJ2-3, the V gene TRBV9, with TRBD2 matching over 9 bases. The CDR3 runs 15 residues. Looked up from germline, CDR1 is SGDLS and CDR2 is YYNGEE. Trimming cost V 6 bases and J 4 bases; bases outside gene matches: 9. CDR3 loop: CASTTGTSSADTQYF. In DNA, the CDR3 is TGTGCCAGCACCACAGGGACTAGCAGCGCAGATACGCAGTATTTT.

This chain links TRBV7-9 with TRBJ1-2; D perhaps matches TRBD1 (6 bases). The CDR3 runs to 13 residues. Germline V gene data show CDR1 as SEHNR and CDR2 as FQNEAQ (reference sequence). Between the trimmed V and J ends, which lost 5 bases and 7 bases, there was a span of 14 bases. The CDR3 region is CASSETGRSGYTF. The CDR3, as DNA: TGTGCCAGCAGCGAGACAGGTCGCTCTGGCTACACCTTC. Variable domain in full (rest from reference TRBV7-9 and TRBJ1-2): DTGVSQNPRHKITKRGQNVTFRCDPISEHNRLYWYRQTLGQGPEFLTYFQNEAQLEKSRLLSDRFSAERPKGSFSTLEIQRTEQGDSAMYLCASSETGRSGYTFGSGTRLTVV.

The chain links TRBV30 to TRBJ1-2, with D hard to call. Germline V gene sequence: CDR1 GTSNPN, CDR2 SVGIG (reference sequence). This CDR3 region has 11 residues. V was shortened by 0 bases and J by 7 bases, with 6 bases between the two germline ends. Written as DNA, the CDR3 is TGTGCCTGGAGTGTGGGTGGTGGCTACACCTTC. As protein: CAWSVGGGYTF.

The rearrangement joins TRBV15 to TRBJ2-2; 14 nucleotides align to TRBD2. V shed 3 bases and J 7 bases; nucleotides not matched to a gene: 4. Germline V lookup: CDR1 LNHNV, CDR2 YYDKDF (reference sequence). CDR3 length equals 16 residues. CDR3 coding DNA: TGTGCCACCAGCAGGGGACTAGCGGGAGTTAACGGGGAGCTGTTTTTT. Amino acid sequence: CATSRGLAGVNGELFF.

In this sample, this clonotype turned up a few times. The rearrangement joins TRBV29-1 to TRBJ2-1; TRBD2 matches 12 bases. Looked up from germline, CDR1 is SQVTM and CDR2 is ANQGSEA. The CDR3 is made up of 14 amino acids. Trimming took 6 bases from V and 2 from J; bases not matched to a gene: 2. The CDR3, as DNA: TGCAGCGTCCGGACTAGCGGGGCCTACAATGAGCAGTTCTTC. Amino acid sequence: CSVRTSGAYNEQFF.

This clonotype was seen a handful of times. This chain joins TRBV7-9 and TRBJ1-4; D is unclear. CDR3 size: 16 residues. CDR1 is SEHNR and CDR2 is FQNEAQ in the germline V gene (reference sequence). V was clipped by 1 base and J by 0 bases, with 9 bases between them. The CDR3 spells CASSLGGVATNEKLFF. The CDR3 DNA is TGTGCCAGCAGCTTAGGTGGTGTCGCAACTAATGAAAAACTGTTTTTT.

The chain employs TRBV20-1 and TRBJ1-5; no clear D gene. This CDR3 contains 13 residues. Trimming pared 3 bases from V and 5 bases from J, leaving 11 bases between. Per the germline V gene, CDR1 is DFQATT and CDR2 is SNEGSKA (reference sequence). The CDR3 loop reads CSASPRRDQPQHF. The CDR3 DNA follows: TGCAGTGCTAGTCCCAGGCGTGATCAGCCCCAGCATTTT.

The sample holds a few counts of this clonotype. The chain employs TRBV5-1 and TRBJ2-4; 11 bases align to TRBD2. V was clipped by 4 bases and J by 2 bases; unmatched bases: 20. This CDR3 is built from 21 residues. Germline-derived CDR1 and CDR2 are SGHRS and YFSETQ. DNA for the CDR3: TGCGCCAGCAGCGCCCGGAGGGTAGCGGGGGGGCTGGAGTCCCCCAAAAACATTCAGTACTTC. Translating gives CASSARRVAGGLESPKNIQYF.

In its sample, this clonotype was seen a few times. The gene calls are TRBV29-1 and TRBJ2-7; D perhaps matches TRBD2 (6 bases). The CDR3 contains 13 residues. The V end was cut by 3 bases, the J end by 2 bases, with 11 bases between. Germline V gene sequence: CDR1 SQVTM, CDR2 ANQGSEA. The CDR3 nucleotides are TGCAGCGTTGACCTGGGGGGAGCCTACGAGCAGTACTTC. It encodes CSVDLGGAYEQYF.

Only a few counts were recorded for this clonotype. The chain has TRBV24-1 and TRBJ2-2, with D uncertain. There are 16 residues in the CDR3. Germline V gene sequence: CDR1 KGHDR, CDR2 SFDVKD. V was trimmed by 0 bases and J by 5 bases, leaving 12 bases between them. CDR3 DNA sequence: TGTGCCACCAGTGATTTGGCTGGCCCTGGAACCGGGGAGCTGTTTTTT. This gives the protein CATSDLAGPGTGELFF.

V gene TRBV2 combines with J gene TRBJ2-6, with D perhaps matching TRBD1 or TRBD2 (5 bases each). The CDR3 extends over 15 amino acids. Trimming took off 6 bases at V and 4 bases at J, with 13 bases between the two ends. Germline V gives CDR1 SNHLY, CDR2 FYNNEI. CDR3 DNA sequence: TGTGCCAGCAGCGTAGGGACCCCCGGGGCCAACGTCCTGACTTTC. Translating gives CASSVGTPGANVLTF. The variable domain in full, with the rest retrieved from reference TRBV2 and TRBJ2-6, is EPEVTQTPSHQVTQMGQEVILRCVPISNHLYFYWYRQILGQKVEFLVSFYNNEISEKSEIFDDQFSVERPDGSNFTLKIRSTKLEDSAMYFCASSVGTPGANVLTFGAGSRLTVL.

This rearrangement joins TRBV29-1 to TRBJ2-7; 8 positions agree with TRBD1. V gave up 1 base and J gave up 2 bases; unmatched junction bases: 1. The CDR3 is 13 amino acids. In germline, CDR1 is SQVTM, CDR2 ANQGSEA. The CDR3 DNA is TGCAGCGTTGAAGGGACAGGGACCTACGAGCAGTACTTC. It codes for CSVEGTGTYEQYF.

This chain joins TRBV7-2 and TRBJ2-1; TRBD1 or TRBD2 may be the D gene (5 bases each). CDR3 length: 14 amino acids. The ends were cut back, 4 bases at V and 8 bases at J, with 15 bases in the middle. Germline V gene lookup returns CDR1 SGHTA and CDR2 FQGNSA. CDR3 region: CASSSGPAGYEQFF. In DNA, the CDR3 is TGTGCCAGCAGCTCGGGACCAGCAGGCTATGAGCAGTTCTTC.

CDR3 DNA: TGCGCCAGCAGCTTGGATGGGGGGACAGGGACCACTGAAGCTTTCTTT. Its translation: CASSLDGGTGTTEAFF. The chain has TRBV5-1 and TRBJ1-1, with 9 nucleotides matching TRBD1. CDR1 SGHRS and CDR2 YFSETQ come from the germline V gene. The CDR3 consists of 16 residues. Unmatched junction bases numbered 7, after V lost 0 bases and J lost 4 bases.

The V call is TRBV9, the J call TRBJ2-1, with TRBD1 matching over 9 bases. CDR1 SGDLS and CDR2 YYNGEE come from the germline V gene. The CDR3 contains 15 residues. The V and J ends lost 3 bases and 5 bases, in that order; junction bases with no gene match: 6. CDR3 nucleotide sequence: TGTGCCAGCAGCGATCGACAGGGGGGTCACAATGAGCAGTTCTTC. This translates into CASSDRQGGHNEQFF.

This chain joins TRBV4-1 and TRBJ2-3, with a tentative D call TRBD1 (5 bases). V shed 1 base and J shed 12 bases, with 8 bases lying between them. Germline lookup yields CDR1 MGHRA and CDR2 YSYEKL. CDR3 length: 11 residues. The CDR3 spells CASSQVGVQYF. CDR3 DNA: TGCGCCAGCAGCCAAGTAGGGGTTCAGTATTTT.

CDR3 sequence reads: CASSSTGLSGYTF. Written as DNA, the CDR3 is TGTGCCAGCAGCTCGACAGGGTTAAGCGGCTACACCTTC. The rearrangement links TRBV7-8 to TRBJ1-2, with 7 bases aligning to TRBD1. Germline-derived CDR1 and CDR2 are SGHVS and FQNEAQ. V shed 4 bases, J shed 8 bases, and the junction held 7 bases outside the gene matches. This CDR3 is 13 amino acids long.

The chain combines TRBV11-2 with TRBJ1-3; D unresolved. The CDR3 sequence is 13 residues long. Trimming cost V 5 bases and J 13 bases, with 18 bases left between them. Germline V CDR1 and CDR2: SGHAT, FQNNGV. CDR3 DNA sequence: TGTGCCAGCAGCCCGCCGCCCGGGGTACAGATATATTTT. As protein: CASSPPPGVQIYF.